A few counts support the clone carrying this T cell receptor beta chain. Its target is unknown. An equimolar mix of two oligonucleotides served as the beta constant-region primer for TRBC1 and TRBC2. Nested alpha and beta constant-region primers with the SP2 primer drove four PCR rounds on ligated cDNA. TCRdb used MiXCR to reprocess the UMI-ligation and nested PCR reads, holding one entry per CDR3 protein. The repertoire holds over 100,000 distinct CDR3 sequences, with about 15% as singletons. Germline V gene sequence: CDR1 MNHEY, CDR2 SVGEGT. CDR3 length: 16 residues. J gave up 8 bases and V 2 bases, and 9 bases lay outside the gene matches. Sequential positive selection took CD4 T cells first, then CD8 T cells. These data originate in a study of naive and memory T cell subsets. Study conclusions and caveats: Especially in CD8 cells, naive repertoires contained a few larger clonotypes, possibly CD45RA-re-expressing memory cells.

The V call is TRBV6-2 or TRBV6-3, the J call TRBJ2-1; 10 bases fit TRBD2. This sequence was found in a human donor in good health. Input material: naive CD8+ T cells from blood. DNA for the CDR3: TGTGCCAGCAGTTACAGTGCGAGCGGGGGGGCGGATGAGCAGTTCTTC. Amino acids: CASSYSASGGADEQFF.